This T cell receptor beta chain appears in the sequencing data of a study of blood T cell repertoires in COVID-19 (dated by TCRdb to 2020 to 2021). About the investigation overall: Samples from collaborators originated in the United States, Italy and Spain and spanned both the acute and convalescent phases of COVID-19. The material from the prospective study consisted of cDNA or gDNA derived from T cells, B-cell-depleted T cells, or PBMCs. Subjects who had been exposed to COVID-19, were actively infected with it, or had recovered from it provided the deeply sampled blood TCRbeta repertoires that made up the dataset. The repertoires were released in a freely available public database intended as a resource for research on the immune response to SARS-CoV-2. Samples were obtained from the ongoing ImmuneRACE study (first 160 participants) and from 950 to 1,500 subjects provided by 6 global collaborators. Nearly every sample came with metadata listing a de-identified subject ID, COVID-19 status, age in years and sex. Where available, HLA class I and class II types were taken from metadata supplied by the sample provider and were not determined by assay-based typing.

The collaborating institutions used their own protocols to collect whole blood in K2EDTA tubes. For TCRbeta analysis, collaborators shipped samples in one of three forms: frozen whole blood, isolated PBMCs, or DNA extracted from either of those sample types. Of note for this clone: The target of this receptor is not known. The record has no base qualities; no much larger clone is one base away.

The paper's findings and limits, for the study overall: Clinical and demographic metadata were provided uncurated, with the amount varying by source and participant.

The immunoSEQ Assay, a bias-controlled multiplex PCR, was used to amplify TCRbeta CDR3 regions from genomic DNA. The authors processed their data as follows. The number of nucleated cells in each sample was estimated by amplification of reference gene primers within the assay. To quantify the absolute abundance of each unique TCRbeta CDR3 rearrangement, sequence reads were collapsed and filtered. For each sample, productive Simpson clonality was calculated as the square root of Simpson's diversity index across productive rearrangements. What TCRdb holds here is the immuneACCESS table cut down to in-frame rearrangements. Part of the clones is not present; checked against another copy, under half of the missing clones reflect an unresolved V gene, and the others are unexplained. V and J calls and clone size are given by that table; D and trimming were obtained from the DNA. The sample has just under 30,000 clones on record, 85% to 90% of them singletons. The top ten hold around a sixth of the sample.

The CDR3 runs 15 amino acids, cysteine and phenylalanine included. Of all the DNA, just the CDR3 is kept, 45 bases in frame from base 1. As encoded in the germline V gene, CDR1 is MNHEY while CDR2 is SVGAGI. Trimming costs V 6 bases and J 2 bases, and their ends lie 15 bases apart. The rearrangement combines TRBV6-5 with TRBJ2-3; the D gene assignment is ambiguous. Sequenced material: peripheral blood. The clonotype comes from a man older than 75 with acute or convalescent COVID-19. The bases read TGTGCCAGCAGAGAGACTTTGTCGGACACAGATACGCAGTATTTT. It codes for CASRETLSDTDTQYF.